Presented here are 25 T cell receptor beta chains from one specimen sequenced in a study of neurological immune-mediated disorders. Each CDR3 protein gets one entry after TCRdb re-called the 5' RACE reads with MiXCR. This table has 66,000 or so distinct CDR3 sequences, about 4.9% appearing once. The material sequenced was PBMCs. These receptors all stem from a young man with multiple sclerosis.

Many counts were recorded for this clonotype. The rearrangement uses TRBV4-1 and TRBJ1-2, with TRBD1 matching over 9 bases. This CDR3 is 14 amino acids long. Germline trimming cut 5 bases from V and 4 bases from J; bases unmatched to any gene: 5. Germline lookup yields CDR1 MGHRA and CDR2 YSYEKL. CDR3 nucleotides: TGCGCCAGCAGCTACAGGGGGCAGTTCTATGGCTACACCTTC. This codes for CASSYRGQFYGYTF.

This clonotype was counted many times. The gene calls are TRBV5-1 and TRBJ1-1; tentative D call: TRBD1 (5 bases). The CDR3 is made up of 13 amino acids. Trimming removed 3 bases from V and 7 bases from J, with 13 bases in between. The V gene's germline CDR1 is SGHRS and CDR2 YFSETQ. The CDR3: CASSSTHDSEAFF. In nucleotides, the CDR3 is TGCGCCAGCAGCTCGACACATGACAGTGAAGCTTTCTTT.

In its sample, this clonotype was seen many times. CDR3 protein: CASSFGTETEAFF. CDR3 bases: TGCGCCAGCAGCTTTGGGACAGAGACTGAAGCTTTCTTT. The chain uses TRBV5-1 and TRBJ1-1, with 7 bases matching TRBD1. V trimming: 2 bases; J trimming: 5 bases; junction bases outside the gene matches: 3. The length of the CDR3 is 13 residues. Germline V gives CDR1 SGHRS, CDR2 YFSETQ.

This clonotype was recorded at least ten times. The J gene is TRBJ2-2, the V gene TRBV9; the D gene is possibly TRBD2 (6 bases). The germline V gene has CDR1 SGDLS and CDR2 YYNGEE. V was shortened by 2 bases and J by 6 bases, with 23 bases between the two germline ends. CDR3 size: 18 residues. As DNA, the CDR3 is TGTGCCAGCAGCGTTCGGGGCCTTCGGGGGAGGCGCGCCGGGGAGCTGTTTTTT. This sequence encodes CASSVRGLRGRRAGELFF.

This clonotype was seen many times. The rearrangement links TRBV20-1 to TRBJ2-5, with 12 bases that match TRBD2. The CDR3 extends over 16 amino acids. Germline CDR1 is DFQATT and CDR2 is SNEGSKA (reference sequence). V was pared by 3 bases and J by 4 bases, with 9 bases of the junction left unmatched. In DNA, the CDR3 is TGCAGTGCTAGCCCCCTACTAGCGGGGGGTGGAGAGACCCAGTACTTC. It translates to CSASPLLAGGGETQYF.

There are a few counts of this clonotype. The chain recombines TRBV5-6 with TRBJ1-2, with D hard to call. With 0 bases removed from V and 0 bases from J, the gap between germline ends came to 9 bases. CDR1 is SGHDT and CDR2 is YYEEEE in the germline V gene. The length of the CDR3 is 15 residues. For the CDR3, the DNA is TGTGCCAGCAGCTTGGGGTTCAAAACTAACTATGGCTACACCTTC. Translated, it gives CASSLGFKTNYGYTF.

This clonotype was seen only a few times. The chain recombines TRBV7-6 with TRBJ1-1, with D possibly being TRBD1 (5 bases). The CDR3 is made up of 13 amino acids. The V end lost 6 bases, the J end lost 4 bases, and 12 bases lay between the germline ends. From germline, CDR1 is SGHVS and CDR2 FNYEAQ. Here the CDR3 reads CASSPPGGTEAFF. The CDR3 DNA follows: TGTGCCAGCAGTCCTCCGGGGGGCACTGAAGCTTTCTTT.

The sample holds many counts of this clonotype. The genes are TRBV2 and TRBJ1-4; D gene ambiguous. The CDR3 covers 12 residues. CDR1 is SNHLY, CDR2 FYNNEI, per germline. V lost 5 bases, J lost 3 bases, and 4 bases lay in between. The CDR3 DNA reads TGTGCCAGCAGTTGGCCTAATGAAAAACTGTTTTTT. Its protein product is CASSWPNEKLFF. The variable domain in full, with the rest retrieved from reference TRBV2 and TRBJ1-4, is EPEVTQTPSHQVTQMGQEVILRCVPISNHLYFYWYRQILGQKVEFLVSFYNNEISEKSEIFDDQFSVERPDGSNFTLKIRSTKLEDSAMYFCASSWPNEKLFFGSGTQLSVL.

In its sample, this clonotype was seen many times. The CDR3, as DNA: TGTGCCAGCAGCGTAAGAGGGACAGCCTACCAAGAGACCCAGTACTTC. As protein: CASSVRGTAYQETQYF. The chain uses TRBV9 and TRBJ2-5, with TRBD1 matching over 7 bases. Germline CDR1 and CDR2: SGDLS and YYNGEE. This CDR3 region has 16 residues. V lost 1 base, J lost 0 bases, and 6 bases stayed unmatched.

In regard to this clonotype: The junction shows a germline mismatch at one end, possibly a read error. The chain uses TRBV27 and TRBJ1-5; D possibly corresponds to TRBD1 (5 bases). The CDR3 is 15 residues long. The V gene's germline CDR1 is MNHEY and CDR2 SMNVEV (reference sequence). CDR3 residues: CASSKTSRGGQPQNF. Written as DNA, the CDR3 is TGTGCCAGCAGCAAGACCTCCCGGGGCGGTCAGCCCCAGAATTTT.

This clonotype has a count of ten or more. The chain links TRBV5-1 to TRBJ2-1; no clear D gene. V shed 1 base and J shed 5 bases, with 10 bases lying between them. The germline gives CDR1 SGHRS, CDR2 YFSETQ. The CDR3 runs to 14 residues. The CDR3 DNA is TGCGCCAGCAGCTTGAAGGACCCCCACAATGAGCAGTTCTTC. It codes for CASSLKDPHNEQFF.

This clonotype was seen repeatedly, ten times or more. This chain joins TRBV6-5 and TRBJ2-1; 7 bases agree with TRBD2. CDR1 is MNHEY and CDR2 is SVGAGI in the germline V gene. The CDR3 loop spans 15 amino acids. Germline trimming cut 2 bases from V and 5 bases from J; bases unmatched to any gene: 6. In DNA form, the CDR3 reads TGTGCCAGCAGTTACGTGGCTAGCGGAAACAATGAGCAGTTCTTC. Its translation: CASSYVASGNNEQFF.

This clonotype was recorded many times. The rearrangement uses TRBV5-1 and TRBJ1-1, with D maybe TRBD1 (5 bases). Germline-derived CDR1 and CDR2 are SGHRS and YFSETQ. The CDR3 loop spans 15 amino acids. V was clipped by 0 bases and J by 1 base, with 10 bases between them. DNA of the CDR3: TGCGCCAGCAGCTTGGTTGGGACGGAGAACACTGAAGCTTTCTTT. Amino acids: CASSLVGTENTEAFF. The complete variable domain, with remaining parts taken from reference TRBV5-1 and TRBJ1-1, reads KAGVTQTPRYLIKTRGQQVTLSCSPISGHRSVSWYQQTPGQGLQFLFEYFSETQRNKGNFPGRFSGRQFSNSRSEMNVSTLELGDSALYLCASSLVGTENTEAFFGQGTRLTVV.

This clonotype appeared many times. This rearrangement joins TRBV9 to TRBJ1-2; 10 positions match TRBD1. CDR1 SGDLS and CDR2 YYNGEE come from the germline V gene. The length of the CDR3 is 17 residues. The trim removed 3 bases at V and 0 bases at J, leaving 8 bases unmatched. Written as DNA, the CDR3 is TGTGCCAGCAGCGCGATCGGGACAGGGGAATCTAACTATGGCTACACCTTC. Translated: CASSAIGTGESNYGYTF.

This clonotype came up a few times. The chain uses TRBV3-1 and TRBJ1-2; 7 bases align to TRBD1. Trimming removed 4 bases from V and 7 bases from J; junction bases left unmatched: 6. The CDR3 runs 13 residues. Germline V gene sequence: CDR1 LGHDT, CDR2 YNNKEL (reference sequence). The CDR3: CASSLGTDGGYTF. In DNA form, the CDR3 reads TGTGCCAGCAGCCTCGGGACAGACGGTGGCTACACCTTC.

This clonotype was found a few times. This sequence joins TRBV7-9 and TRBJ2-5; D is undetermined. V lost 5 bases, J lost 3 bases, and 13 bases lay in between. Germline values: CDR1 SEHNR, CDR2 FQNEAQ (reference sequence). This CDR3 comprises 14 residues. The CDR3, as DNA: TGTGCCAGCAGCCGCCTTACTGGGAAAGAGACCCAGTACTTC. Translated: CASSRLTGKETQYF.

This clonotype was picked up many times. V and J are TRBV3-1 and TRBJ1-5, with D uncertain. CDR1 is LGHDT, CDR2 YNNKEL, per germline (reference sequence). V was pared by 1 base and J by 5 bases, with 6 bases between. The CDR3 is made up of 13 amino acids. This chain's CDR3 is CASSQGGHQPQHF. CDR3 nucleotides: TGTGCCAGCAGCCAAGGCGGGCATCAGCCCCAGCATTTT.

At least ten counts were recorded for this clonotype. CDR3 sequence reads: CASSETGGFGYTF. The CDR3 nucleotides read TGTGCCAGCAGTGAAACAGGGGGCTTCGGCTACACCTTC. The chain carries TRBV2 and TRBJ1-2; 9 bases agree with TRBD1. J gave up 8 bases and V 2 bases, and 3 bases lay outside the gene matches. The CDR3 is 13 amino acids. Germline V CDR1 and CDR2: SNHLY, FYNNEI.

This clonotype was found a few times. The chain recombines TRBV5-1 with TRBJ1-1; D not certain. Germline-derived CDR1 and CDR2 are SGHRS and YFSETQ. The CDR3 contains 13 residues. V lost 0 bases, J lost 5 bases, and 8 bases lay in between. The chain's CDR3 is CASSLEVMTEAFF. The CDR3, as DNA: TGCGCCAGCAGCTTGGAGGTGATGACTGAAGCTTTCTTT.

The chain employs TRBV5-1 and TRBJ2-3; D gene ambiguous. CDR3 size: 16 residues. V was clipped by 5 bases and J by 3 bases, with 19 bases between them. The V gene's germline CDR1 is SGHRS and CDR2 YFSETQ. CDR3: CASRGDPLRATDTQYF. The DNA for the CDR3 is TGCGCCAGCAGGGGTGACCCCTTAAGAGCGACAGATACGCAGTATTTT.

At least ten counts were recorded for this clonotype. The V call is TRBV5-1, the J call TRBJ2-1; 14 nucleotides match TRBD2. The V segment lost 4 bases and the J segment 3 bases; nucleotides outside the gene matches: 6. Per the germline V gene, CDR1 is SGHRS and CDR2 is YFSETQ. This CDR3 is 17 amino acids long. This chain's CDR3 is CASSLGLAGVRYNEQFF. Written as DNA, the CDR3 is TGCGCCAGCAGCCTGGGACTAGCGGGGGTCCGCTACAATGAGCAGTTCTTC.

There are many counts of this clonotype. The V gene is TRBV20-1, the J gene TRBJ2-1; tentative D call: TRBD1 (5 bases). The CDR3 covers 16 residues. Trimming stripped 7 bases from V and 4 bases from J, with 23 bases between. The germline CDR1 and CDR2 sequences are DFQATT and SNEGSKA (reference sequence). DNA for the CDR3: TGCAGTGTCGATAGGGTTGGGCGCAGGGCGTACAATGAGCAGTTCTTC. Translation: CSVDRVGRRAYNEQFF.

The chain's CDR3 is CASSLLTGGVSGANVLTF. CDR3 nucleotides: TGTGCCAGCAGCCTGTTGACAGGGGGCGTTTCTGGGGCCAACGTCCTGACTTTC. V gene TRBV7-6 combines with J gene TRBJ2-6; the match to TRBD1 covers 10 bases. CDR1 and CDR2 (germline): SGHVS, FNYEAQ. V was pared by 5 bases and J by 1 base, with 8 bases of the junction left unmatched. The CDR3 length is 18 residues.

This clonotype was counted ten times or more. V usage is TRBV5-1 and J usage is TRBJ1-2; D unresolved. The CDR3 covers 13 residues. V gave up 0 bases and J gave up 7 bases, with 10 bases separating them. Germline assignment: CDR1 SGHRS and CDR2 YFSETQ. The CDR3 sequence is CASSLEGVFGYTF. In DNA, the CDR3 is TGCGCCAGCAGCTTGGAAGGAGTTTTTGGCTACACCTTC.

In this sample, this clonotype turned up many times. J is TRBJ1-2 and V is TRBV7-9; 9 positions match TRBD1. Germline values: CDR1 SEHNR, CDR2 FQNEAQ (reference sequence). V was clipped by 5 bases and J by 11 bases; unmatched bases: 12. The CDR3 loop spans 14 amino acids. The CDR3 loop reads CASSPPVQGASYTF. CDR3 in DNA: TGTGCCAGCAGCCCGCCGGTACAGGGGGCAAGTTACACCTTC. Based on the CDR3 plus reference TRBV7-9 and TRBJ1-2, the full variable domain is DTGVSQNPRHKITKRGQNVTFRCDPISEHNRLYWYRQTLGQGPEFLTYFQNEAQLEKSRLLSDRFSAERPKGSFSTLEIQRTEQGDSAMYLCASSPPVQGASYTFGSGTRLTVV.